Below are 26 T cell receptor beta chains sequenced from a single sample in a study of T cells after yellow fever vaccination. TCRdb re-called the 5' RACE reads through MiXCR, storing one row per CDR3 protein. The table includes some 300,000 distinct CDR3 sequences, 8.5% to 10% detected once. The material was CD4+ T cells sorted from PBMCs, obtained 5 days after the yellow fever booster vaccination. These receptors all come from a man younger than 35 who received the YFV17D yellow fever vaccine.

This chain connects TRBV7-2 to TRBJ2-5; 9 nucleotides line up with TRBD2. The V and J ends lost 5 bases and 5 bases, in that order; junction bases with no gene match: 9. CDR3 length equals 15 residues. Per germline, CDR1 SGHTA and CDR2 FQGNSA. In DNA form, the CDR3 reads TGTGCCAGCAGCCCCCGTAGCGGGGGAGGCGAGACCCAGTACTTC. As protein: CASSPRSGGGETQYF.

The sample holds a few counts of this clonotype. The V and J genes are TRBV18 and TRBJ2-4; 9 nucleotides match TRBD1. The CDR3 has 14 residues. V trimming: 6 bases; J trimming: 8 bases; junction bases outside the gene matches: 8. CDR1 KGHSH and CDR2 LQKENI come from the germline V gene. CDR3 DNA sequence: TGTGCCAGCTCGGGGACAGGGTTAAAGGACATTCAGTACTTC. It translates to CASSGTGLKDIQYF.

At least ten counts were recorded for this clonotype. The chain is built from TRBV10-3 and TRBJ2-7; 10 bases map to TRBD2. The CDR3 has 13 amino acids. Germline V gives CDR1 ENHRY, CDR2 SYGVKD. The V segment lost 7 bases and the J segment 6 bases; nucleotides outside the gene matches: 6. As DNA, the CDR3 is TGTGCCATCAAGCTAGCGGGGGCGCGCGAGCAGTACTTC. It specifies CAIKLAGAREQYF.

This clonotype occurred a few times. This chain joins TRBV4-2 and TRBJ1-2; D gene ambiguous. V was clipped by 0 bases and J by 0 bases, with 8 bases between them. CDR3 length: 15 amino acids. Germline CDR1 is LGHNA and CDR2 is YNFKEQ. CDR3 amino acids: CASSQEGEANYGYTF. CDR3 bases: TGTGCCAGCAGCCAAGAAGGAGAGGCTAACTATGGCTACACCTTC.

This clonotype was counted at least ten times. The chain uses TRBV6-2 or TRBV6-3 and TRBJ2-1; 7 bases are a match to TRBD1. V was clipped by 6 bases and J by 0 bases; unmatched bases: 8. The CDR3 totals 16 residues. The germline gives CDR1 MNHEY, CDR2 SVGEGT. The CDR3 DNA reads TGTGCCAGCAGAACGATACAGGGGAGCTCCTACAATGAGCAGTTCTTC. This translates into CASRTIQGSSYNEQFF.

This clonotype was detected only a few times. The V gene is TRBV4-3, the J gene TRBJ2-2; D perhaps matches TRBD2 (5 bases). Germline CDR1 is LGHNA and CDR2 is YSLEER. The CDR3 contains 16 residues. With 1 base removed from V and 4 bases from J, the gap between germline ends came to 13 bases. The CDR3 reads CASSQVYTGFTGELFF. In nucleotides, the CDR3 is TGCGCCAGCAGCCAAGTGTATACGGGGTTCACCGGGGAGCTGTTTTTT.

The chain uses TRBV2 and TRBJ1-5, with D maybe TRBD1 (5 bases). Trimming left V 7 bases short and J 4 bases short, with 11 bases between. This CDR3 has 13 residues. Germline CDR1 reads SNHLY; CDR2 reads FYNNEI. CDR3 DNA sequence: TGTGCCAGCATGGTTGAGGGGAATCAGCCCCAGCATTTT. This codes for CASMVEGNQPQHF.

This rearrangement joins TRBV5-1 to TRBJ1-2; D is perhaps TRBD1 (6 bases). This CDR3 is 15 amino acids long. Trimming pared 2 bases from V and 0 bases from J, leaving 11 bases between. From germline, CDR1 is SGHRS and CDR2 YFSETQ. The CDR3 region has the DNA TGCGCCAGCAGCTTCAACAGGGTCACTAACTATGGCTACACCTTC. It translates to CASSFNRVTNYGYTF.

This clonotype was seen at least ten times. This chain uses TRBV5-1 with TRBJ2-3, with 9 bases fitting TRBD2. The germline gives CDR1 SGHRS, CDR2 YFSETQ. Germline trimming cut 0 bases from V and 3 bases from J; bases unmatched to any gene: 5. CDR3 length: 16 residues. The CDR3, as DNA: TGCGCCAGCAGCTTGGATCCGGGACTAGCAACAGATACGCAGTATTTT. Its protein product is CASSLDPGLATDTQYF.

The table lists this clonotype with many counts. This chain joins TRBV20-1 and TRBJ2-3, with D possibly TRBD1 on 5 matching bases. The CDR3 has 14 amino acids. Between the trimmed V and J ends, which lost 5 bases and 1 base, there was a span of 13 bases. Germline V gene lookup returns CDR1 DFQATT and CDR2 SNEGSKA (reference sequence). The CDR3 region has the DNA TGCAGTGCTCCGGACACCGGAGGCACAGATACGCAGTATTTT. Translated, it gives CSAPDTGGTDTQYF.

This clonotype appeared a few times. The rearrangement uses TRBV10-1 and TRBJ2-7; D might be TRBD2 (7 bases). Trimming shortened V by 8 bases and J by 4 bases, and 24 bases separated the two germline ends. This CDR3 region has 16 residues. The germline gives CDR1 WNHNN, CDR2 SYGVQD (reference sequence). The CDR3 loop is CASHHGEGGTKYEQYF. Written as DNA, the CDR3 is TGCGCCAGCCACCATGGGGAGGGGGGAACAAAATACGAGCAGTACTTC.

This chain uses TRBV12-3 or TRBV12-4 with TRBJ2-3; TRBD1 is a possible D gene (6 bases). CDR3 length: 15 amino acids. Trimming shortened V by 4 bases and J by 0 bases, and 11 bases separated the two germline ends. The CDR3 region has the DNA TGTGCCAGCAGTTCCCCCGGACAGAGCACAGATACGCAGTATTTT. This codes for CASSSPGQSTDTQYF.

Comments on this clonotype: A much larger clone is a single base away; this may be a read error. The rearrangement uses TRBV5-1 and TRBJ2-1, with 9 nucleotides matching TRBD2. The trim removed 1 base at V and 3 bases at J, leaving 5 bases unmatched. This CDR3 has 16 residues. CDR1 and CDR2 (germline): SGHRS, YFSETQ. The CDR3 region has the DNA TGCGCCAGCAGCTTGACCGAGACTAGCGGCTACAATGAGCAGTTCTTC. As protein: CASSLTETSGYNEQFF.

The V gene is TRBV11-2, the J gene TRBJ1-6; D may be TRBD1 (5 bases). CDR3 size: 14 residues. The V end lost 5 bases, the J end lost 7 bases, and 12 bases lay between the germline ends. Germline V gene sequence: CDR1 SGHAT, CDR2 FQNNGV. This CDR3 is CASSPGTRNSPLHF. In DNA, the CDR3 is TGTGCCAGCAGCCCAGGGACGCGGAATTCACCCCTCCACTTT.

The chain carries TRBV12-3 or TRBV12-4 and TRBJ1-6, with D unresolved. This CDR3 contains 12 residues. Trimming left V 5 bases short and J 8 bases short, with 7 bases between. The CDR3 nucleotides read TGTGCCAGCAGTGAAGCAGATTCACCCCTCCACTTT. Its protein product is CASSEADSPLHF.

CDR3 loop: CASSQGRDWAYEQYF. For the CDR3, the DNA is TGCGCCAGCAGCCAAGGTAGGGATTGGGCCTACGAGCAGTACTTC. The gene calls are TRBV4-1 and TRBJ2-7; D unresolved. V gave up 1 base and J gave up 2 bases, with 12 bases separating them. Germline values: CDR1 MGHRA, CDR2 YSYEKL. The CDR3 is 15 residues long.

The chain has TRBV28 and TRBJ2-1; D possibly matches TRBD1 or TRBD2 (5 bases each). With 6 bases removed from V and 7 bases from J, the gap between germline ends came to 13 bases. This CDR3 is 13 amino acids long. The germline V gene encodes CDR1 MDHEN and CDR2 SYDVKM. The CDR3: CASSQMWGNEQFF. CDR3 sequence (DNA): TGTGCCAGCAGCCAAATGTGGGGGAATGAGCAGTTCTTC. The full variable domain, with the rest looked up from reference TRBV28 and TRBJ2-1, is DVKVTQSSRYLVKRTGEKVFLECVQDMDHENMFWYRQDPGLGLRLIYFSYDVKMKEKGDIPEGYSVSREKKERFSLILESASTNQTSMYLCASSQMWGNEQFFGPGTRLTVL.

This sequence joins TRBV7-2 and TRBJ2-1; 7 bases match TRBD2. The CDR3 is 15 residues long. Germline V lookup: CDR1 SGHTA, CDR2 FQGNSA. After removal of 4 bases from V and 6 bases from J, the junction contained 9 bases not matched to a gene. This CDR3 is CASSSQRGSGNEQFF. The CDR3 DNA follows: TGTGCCAGCAGCTCGCAGCGGGGCTCGGGCAATGAGCAGTTCTTC. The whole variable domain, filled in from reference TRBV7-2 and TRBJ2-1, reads GAGVSQSPSNKVTEKGKDVELRCDPISGHTALYWYRQSLGQGLEFLIYFQGNSAPDKSGLPSDRFSAERTGGSVSTLTIQRTQQEDSAVYLCASSSQRGSGNEQFFGPGTRLTVL.

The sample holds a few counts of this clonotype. CDR3 DNA: TGTGCCAGCGTTCGACTAGCGGGGAACCTTTACGAGCAGTACGTC. The encoded protein is CASVRLAGNLYEQYV. The J gene is TRBJ2-7, the V gene TRBV21-1; the table calls TRBD2, which could not be checked here. TRBV21-1 is given as a pseudogene. The CDR3 runs 15 residues.

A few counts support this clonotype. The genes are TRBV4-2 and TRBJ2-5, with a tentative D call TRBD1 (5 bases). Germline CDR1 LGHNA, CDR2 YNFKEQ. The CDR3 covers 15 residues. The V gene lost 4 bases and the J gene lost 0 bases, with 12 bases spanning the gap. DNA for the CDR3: TGTGCCAGCAGCCCGAGTGAAGGGGACCAAGAGACCCAGTACTTC. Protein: CASSPSEGDQETQYF.

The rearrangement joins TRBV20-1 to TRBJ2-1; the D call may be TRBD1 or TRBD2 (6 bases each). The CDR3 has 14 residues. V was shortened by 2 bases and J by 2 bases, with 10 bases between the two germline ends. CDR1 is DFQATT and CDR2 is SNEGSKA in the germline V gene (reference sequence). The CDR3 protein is CSARSRGPYNEQFF. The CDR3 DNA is TGCAGTGCTAGAAGTCGGGGGCCCTACAATGAGCAGTTCTTC.

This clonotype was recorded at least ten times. The CDR3 DNA reads TGTGCCAGCAGGAGGGCGGGGGCCCCCGGTGAGCAGTTCTTC. Its protein product is CASRRAGAPGEQFF. The V gene is TRBV12-3 or TRBV12-4, the J gene TRBJ2-1, with D perhaps matching TRBD2 (7 bases). Trimming removed 6 bases at V and 9 bases at J, with 18 bases between. This CDR3 spans 14 amino acids.

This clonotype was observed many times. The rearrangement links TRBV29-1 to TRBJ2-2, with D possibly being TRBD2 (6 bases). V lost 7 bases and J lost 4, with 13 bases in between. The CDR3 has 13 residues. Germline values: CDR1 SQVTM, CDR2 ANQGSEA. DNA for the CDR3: TGCAGCGCCCTGGGGGGTTTCACCGGGGAGCTGTTTTTT. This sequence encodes CSALGGFTGELFF.

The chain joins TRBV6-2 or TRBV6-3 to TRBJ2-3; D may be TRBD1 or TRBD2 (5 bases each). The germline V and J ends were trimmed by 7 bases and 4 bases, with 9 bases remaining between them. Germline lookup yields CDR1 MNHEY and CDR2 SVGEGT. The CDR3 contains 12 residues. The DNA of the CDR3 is TGTGCCAGCACCCGAGGGGCAGATACGCAGTATTTT. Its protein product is CASTRGADTQYF.

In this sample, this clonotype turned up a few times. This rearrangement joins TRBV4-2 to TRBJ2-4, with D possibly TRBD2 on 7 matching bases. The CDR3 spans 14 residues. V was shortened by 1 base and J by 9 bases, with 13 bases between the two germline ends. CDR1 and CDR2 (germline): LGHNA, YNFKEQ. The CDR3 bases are TGTGCCAGCAGCCAAGTTCGGGGGGCTGTCATTCAGTACTTC. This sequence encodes CASSQVRGAVIQYF.

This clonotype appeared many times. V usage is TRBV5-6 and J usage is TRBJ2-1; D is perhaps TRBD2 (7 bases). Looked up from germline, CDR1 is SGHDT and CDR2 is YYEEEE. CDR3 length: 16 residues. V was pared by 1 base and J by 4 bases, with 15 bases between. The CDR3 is CASSLRGGSTYNEQFF. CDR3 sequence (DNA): TGTGCCAGCAGCTTGAGGGGGGGATCTACGTACAATGAGCAGTTCTTC.